Sequencing of this T cell receptor (beta chain) was carried out in a study of OX40 agonist ivuxolimab in advanced cancers. Clones were read by immunoSEQ multiplex PCR, and TCRdb kept only the in-frame ones, dropping some. The sample includes some 60,000 clones, 65% to 85% of them seen just once. This CDR3 contains 16 residues. CDR1 and CDR2 (germline): ENHRY, SYGVKD. Trimming at V came to 4 bases and at J to 1 base, leaving 8 bases not matched to a gene. This clone has a handful of counts. The sample consisted of CD4+ or CD8+ T cells sorted from blood, taken in a trial of the OX40 agonist ivuxolimab. The V and J genes are TRBV10-3 and TRBJ2-5; 8 positions match TRBD2. The TCR comes from an adult with an advanced solid tumor such as melanoma, head and neck, liver or kidney cancer. The CDR3 region is CAISGAERGPQETQYF. CDR3 nucleotides: TGTGCCATCAGTGGAGCGGAGCGGGGGCCCCAAGAGACCCAGTACTTC.